The T cell receptor beta chain described here comes from a study of cytomegalovirus exposure and HLA in healthy donors. The germline V gene has CDR1 SEHNR and CDR2 FQNEAQ (reference sequence). This CDR3 has 14 amino acids. Trimming took 3 bases from V and 4 from J; bases not matched to a gene: 1. Primers: 60 Vbeta forward and 13 Jbeta reverse. Some clones are missing from TCRdb's copy, which holds only in-frame ones; the method was immunoSEQ multiplex PCR. The profile covers some 130,000 clones, with just under 80% appearing a single time and approximately 1.6% taken by the ten largest. The clonotype comes from a woman between 18 and 30 years old in good health and CMV-seronegative. V is TRBV7-9 and J is TRBJ2-4; 9 nucleotides agree with TRBD1. The source material was PBMCs. The CDR3 is CASSFGTGKNIQYF. DNA for the CDR3: TGTGCCAGCAGCTTTGGGACAGGGAAAAACATTCAGTACTTC.